This passage covers 6 T cell receptor beta chains from one sample sequenced in a study of blood T cells in healthy people across ages. The use of a sample-barcoded 5' primer and a J-beta primer mix characterized a second PCR of roughly 7 to 11 cycles. Each CDR3 protein gets one entry after TCRdb re-called the 5' RACE reads with MiXCR. Of some 1.6 million distinct CDR3 sequences detected, about 32% appear once; the ten largest clones hold about 11%. The sequenced sample consisted of blood. These receptors originate from a woman aged 25 to 39 in good health.

This clonotype was recorded at least ten times. The rearrangement links TRBV19 to TRBJ1-5, with 9 bases fitting TRBD1. This CDR3 is 15 amino acids long. Germline V CDR1 and CDR2: LNHDA, SQIVND (reference sequence). Germline trimming cut 5 bases from V and 5 bases from J; bases unmatched to any gene: 7. CDR3 in amino acids: CASSASGTGHQPQHF. Written as DNA, the CDR3 is TGTGCCAGTAGTGCCTCCGGGACAGGGCATCAGCCCCAGCATTTT.

The V and J genes are TRBV11-3 and TRBJ2-7; perhaps D is TRBD1 or TRBD2 (5 bases each). The better agreement between TRBJ2-5 and the DNA end casts doubt on the J call. The length of the CDR3 is 13 residues. CDR1 and CDR2 from the germline V gene are SGHNT and YENEEA. The CDR3 nucleotides read TGTGCCAGCAGCAACGGGGCCCTACAGACCCAGTACTTC. Its protein product is CASSNGALQTQYF.

The J gene is TRBJ2-5, the V gene TRBV7-9; D gene unclear. Trimming left V 3 bases short and J 5 bases short, with 10 bases between. The germline CDR1 and CDR2 sequences are SEHNR and FQNEAQ (reference sequence). The CDR3 runs to 13 residues. CDR3 sequence: CASSFGTPETQYF. For the CDR3, the DNA is TGTGCCAGCAGCTTCGGCACCCCGGAGACCCAGTACTTC.

In this sample, this clonotype turned up a few times. This rearrangement joins TRBV27 to TRBJ2-1; 7 bases line up with TRBD2. CDR3 length: 18 residues. With 3 bases clipped from V and 1 base from J, the junction kept 12 bases outside the gene matches. The germline V gene encodes CDR1 MNHEY and CDR2 SMNVEV (reference sequence). The CDR3 bases are TGTGCCAGCAGTTTTATCTGGCGCGGGAGTACGTCCTACAATGAGCAGTTCTTC. Translation: CASSFIWRGSTSYNEQFF.

There are many counts of this clonotype. The genes are TRBV29-1 and TRBJ2-1, with TRBD2 matching over 10 bases. The CDR3 sequence is 15 residues long. Germline CDR1 reads SQVTM; CDR2 reads ANQGSEA. The trim removed 4 bases at V and 8 bases at J, leaving 11 bases unmatched. The CDR3 coding sequence is TGCAGCGTTGTGAGCGGGAGGGGGTGGAGCGATGAGCAGTTCTTC. Translating gives CSVVSGRGWSDEQFF.

The rearrangement uses TRBV6-5 and TRBJ2-3; tentatively, D is TRBD1 (7 bases). V was pared by 6 bases and J by 0 bases, with 13 bases between. Germline-derived CDR1 and CDR2 are MNHEY and SVGAGI. There are 15 residues in the CDR3. CDR3 sequence (DNA): TGTGCCAGCAGCCCCAGGGGGGTTAGCACAGATACGCAGTATTTT. It translates to CASSPRGVSTDTQYF.